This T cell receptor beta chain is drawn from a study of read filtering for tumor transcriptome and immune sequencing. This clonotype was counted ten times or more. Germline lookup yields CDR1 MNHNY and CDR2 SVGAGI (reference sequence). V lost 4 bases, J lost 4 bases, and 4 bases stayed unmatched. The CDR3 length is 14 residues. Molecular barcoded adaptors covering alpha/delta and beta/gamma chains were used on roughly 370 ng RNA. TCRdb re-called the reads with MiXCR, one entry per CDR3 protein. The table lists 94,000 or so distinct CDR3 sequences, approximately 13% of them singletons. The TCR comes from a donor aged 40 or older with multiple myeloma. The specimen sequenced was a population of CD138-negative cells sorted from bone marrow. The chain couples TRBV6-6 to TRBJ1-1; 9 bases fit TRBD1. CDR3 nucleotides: TGTGCCAGCAGTTTGGGACAGGGAAGCACTGAAGCTTTCTTT. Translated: CASSLGQGSTEAFF.